Listed below are T cell receptor beta chains from one sample, sequenced in a study of metastatic and nonmetastatic thyroid tumors. Using MiXCR, TCRdb reanalyzed the PCR reads. The repertoire holds 15,000 to 25,000 clones, with over 20% as singletons. Sequenced sample: tumor tissue. The receptors stem from a male donor with papillary thyroid cancer or a benign thyroid nodule (not recorded which). Some clones in this sample may be carry-over from other donors' samples. CDR3s leave out the opening cysteine and the closing phenylalanine or tryptophan. D genes are given only for firm matches.

CDR3: ASAGTAGHTIY
V: TRBV9
D: NA
length: 11

CDR3: AVSGASYEQY
V: TRBV3-1
D: NA
length: 10

CDR3: ATSDRLLADPTDTQY
V: TRBV15
D: TRBD2
length: 15

CDR3: SAREGGEVGEQY
V: TRBV20-1
D: NA
length: 12

CDR3: ASSLSPNTEAF
V: TRBV12-3/TRBV12-4
D: NA
length: 11

CDR3: ASSFSNSPLH
V: TRBV27
D: NA
length: 10

CDR3: ASSDRLTSTNEKLF
V: TRBV5-5
D: NA
length: 14

CDR3: ASSPSTSGRAYSTDTQY
V: TRBV5-1
D: TRBD2
length: 17

CDR3: ASSPSRGELF
V: TRBV4-2
D: NA
length: 10

CDR3: ASSGTGGIDTQY
V: TRBV6-4
D: TRBD1
length: 12

CDR3: ASSERVGYT
V: TRBV6-1
D: NA
length: 9

CDR3: ASSFIYRTIGNQPQH
V: TRBV5-6
D: NA
length: 15

CDR3: ASPNPREGPYEQY
V: TRBV10-1
D: TRBD2
length: 13

CDR3: ATSSGTGNTGELF
V: TRBV5-1
D: TRBD1
length: 13

CDR3: SATIPGQISNQPQH
V: TRBV20-1
D: TRBD1
length: 14

CDR3: ASSSDPNREQY
V: TRBV7-2
D: NA
length: 11

CDR3: ASSPAAGSKNIQY
V: TRBV18
D: NA
length: 13

CDR3: TARENRVESDEQY
V: TRBV20-1
D: NA
length: 13

CDR3: SAEGSGTGPYEQY
V: TRBV20-1
D: TRBD1
length: 13

CDR3: ASSQQQGLAGINEQF
V: TRBV4-2
D: TRBD2
length: 15

CDR3: ASSKTGVVYEQY
V: TRBV19
D: TRBD1
length: 12

CDR3: ASTLTSNQETQY
V: TRBV25-1
D: NA
length: 12

CDR3: ASSEVWGNYGYT
V: TRBV2
D: NA
length: 12

CDR3: AWSVLDNVNTEAF
V: TRBV30
D: NA
length: 13

CDR3: ASSYGLAGGPANEQF
V: TRBV6-5
D: TRBD2
length: 15

CDR3: ASSRRTGHIQY
V: TRBV3-1
D: TRBD1
length: 11

CDR3: ASSFSNYEQY
V: TRBV5-1
D: NA
length: 10

CDR3: ASSTGRSISNYGYT
V: TRBV19
D: NA
length: 14

CDR3: SARSGTGGYEQY
V: TRBV20-1
D: TRBD1
length: 12

CDR3: ASSQELAGGRSQETQY
V: TRBV4-2
D: TRBD2
length: 16

CDR3: ASSPRRAEGEKLF
V: TRBV18
D: NA
length: 13

CDR3: ASSSLTNRLGELF
V: TRBV7-9
D: NA
length: 13

CDR3: ASRPTGGSYGYT
V: TRBV5-8
D: TRBD1
length: 12

CDR3: ASTWDQETQY
V: TRBV7-9
D: NA
length: 10

CDR3: ASSVAPGEYYEQY
V: TRBV9
D: NA
length: 13

CDR3: ASSLRVYTGELF
V: TRBV5-6
D: NA
length: 12

CDR3: ASKQGGFNEKLF
V: TRBV14
D: NA
length: 12

CDR3: ASSVDREGVQF
V: TRBV6-1
D: TRBD2
length: 11

CDR3: SARDRDLDNYGYT
V: TRBV20-1
D: NA
length: 13

CDR3: ATSDLDRDRWDTEAF
V: TRBV24-1
D: TRBD1
length: 15

CDR3: ASSPSGGSSYEQY
V: TRBV6-1
D: TRBD2
length: 13

CDR3: ATSVGFCGDQY
V: TRBV24-1
D: NA
length: 11

CDR3: ASRRQGDTCELF
V: TRBV6-1
D: TRBD1
length: 12

CDR3: ASSEPTNPTGPTYEQY
V: TRBV6-1
D: TRBD1
length: 16